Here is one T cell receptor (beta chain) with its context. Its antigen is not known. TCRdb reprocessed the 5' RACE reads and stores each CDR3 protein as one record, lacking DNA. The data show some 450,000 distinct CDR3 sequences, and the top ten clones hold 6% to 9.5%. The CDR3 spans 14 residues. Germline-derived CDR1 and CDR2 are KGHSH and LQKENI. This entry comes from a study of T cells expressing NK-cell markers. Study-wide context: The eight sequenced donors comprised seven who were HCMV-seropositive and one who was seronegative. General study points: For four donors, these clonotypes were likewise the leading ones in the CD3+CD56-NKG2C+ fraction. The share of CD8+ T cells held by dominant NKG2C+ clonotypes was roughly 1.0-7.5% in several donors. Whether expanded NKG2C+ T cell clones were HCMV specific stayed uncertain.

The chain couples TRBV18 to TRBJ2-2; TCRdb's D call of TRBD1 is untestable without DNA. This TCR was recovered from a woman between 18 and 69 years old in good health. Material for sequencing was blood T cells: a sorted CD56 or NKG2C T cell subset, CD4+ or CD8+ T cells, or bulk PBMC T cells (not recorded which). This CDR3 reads CASRTGSNTGELFF. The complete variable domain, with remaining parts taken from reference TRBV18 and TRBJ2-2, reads NAGVMQNPRHLVRRRGQEARLRCSPMKGHSHVYWYRQLPEEGLKFMVYLQKENIIDESGMPKERFSAEFPKEGPSILRIQQVVRGDSAAYFCASRTGSNTGELFFGEGSRLTVL.